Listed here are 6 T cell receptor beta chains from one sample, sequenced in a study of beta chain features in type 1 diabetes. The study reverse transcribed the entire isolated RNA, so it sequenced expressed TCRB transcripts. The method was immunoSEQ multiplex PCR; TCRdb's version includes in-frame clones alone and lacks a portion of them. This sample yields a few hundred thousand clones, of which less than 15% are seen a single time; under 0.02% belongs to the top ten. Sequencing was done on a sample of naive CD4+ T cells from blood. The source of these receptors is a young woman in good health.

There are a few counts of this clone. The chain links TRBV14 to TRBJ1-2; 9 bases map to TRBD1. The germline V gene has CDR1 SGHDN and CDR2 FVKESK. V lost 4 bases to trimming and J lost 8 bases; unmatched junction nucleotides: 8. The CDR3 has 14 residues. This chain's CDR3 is CASSRMGQGGGYTF. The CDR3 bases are TGTGCCAGCAGCCGGATGGGACAGGGCGGAGGCTACACCTTC.

CDR3 coding DNA: TGTGCCAGCAGTGAAATAGAGAATTACGTATTGGATACGCAGTATTTT. As protein: CASSEIENYVLDTQYF. The J gene is TRBJ2-3, the V gene TRBV25-1; no definite D call. The CDR3 has 16 amino acids. The V gene lost 2 bases and the J gene lost 6 bases, with 18 bases spanning the gap. Germline V gene lookup returns CDR1 MGHDK and CDR2 SYGVNS. Combining the CDR3 with reference TRBV25-1 and TRBJ2-3 gives the whole variable domain EADIYQTPRYLVIGTGKKITLECSQTMGHDKMYWYQQDPGMELHLIHYSYGVNSTEKGDLSSESTVSRIRTEHFPLTLESARPSHTSQYLCASSEIENYVLDTQYFGPGTRLTVL.

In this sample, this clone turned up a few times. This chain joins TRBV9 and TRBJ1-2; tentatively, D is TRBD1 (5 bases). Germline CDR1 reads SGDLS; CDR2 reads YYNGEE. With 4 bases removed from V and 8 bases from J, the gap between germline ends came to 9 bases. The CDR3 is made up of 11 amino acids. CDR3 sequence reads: CASSIGGGYTF. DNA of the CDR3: TGTGCCAGCAGCATCGGGGGAGGCTACACCTTC.

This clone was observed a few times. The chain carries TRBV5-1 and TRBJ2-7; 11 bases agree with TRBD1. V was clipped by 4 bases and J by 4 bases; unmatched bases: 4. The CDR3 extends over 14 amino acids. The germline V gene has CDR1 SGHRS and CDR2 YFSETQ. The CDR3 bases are TGCGCCAGCAGCCCGGACAGGGGGCCTTACGAGCAGTACTTC. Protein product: CASSPDRGPYEQYF.

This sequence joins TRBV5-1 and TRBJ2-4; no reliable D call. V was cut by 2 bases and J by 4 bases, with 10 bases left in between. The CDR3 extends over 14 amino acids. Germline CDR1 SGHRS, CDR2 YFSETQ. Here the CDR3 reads CASSFAEEKNIQYF. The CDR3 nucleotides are TGCGCCAGCAGCTTTGCCGAGGAAAAAAACATTCAGTACTTC.

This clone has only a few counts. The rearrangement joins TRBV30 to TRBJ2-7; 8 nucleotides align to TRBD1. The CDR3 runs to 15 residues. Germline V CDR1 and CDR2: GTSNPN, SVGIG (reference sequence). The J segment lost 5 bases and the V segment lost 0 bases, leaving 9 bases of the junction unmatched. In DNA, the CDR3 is TGTGCCTGGAGTGTACAGAGACAGGGGATCAACGAGCAGTACTTC. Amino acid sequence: CAWSVQRQGINEQYF.